These 22 T cell receptor beta chains originate from one sample sequenced in a study of T cell changes during pregnancy in multiple sclerosis. Measured with immunoSEQ multiplex PCR; TCRdb has only the in-frame clones, and not every one. The sample shows around 99,000 clones, about 90% of them seen only once. The sample here was peripheral blood, taken in the third trimester of pregnancy. These receptors all come from a female donor in good health, enrolled as a control in a pregnancy study.

The DNA of the CDR3 is TGTGCCTGGAGTGGCGGGCTACAGGGGGATCAGCCCCAGCATTTT. Protein sequence: CAWSGGLQGDQPQHF. The rearrangement joins TRBV30 to TRBJ1-5; TRBD1 agrees at 8 bases. This CDR3 spans 15 amino acids. CDR1 GTSNPN and CDR2 SVGIG come from the germline V gene (reference sequence). J was trimmed by 5 bases and V by 1 base; bases with no gene match: 7.

This clone was observed once. The chain uses TRBV30 and TRBJ2-7, with TRBD1 identical over 8 bases. The germline V gene encodes CDR1 GTSNPN and CDR2 SVGIG (reference sequence). Trimming removed 2 bases from V and 4 bases from J; junction bases left unmatched: 7. The CDR3 runs 14 residues. CDR3 region: CAWSKGQGAYEQYF. As DNA, the CDR3 is TGTGCCTGGAGTAAAGGCCAGGGGGCTTACGAGCAGTACTTC.

This clone came up a few times. The chain recombines TRBV5-1 with TRBJ2-1; TRBD2 might be the D (7 bases). Trimming pared 1 base from V and 8 bases from J, leaving 16 bases between. The CDR3 contains 15 residues. The germline V gene encodes CDR1 SGHRS and CDR2 YFSETQ. The CDR3 DNA reads TGCGCCAGCAGCTTGTTTTCTGGGGGGGCCTATGAGCAGTTCTTC. Translation gives CASSLFSGGAYEQFF.

The CDR3 DNA sequence: TGTGCCACTGGACCGGGACACCCGAACACCGGGGAGCTGTTTTTT. As protein: CATGPGHPNTGELFF. The gene calls are TRBV10-3 and TRBJ2-2, with D maybe TRBD1 (6 bases). CDR1 is ENHRY and CDR2 is SYGVKD in the germline V gene. The CDR3 contains 15 residues. The V and J ends lost 10 bases and 0 bases respectively, with 15 bases between them.

This chain links TRBV7-9 with TRBJ1-2; D may be TRBD1 (6 bases). The germline gives CDR1 SEHNR, CDR2 FQNEAQ (reference sequence). V dropped 7 bases and J dropped 4 bases, with 13 bases sitting between them. The CDR3 has 13 amino acids. The CDR3 region has the DNA TGTGCCAGCACAGGGGCCCCGTCCTATGGCTACACCTTC. Its translation: CASTGAPSYGYTF.

V usage is TRBV11-3 and J usage is TRBJ2-3, with TRBD2 matching 11 bases. Looked up from germline, CDR1 is SGHNT and CDR2 is YENEEA. V was pared by 4 bases and J by 1 base, with 4 bases of the junction left unmatched. The CDR3 covers 16 residues. The CDR3 DNA reads as TGTGCCAGCAGCTCCAAGACTAGCGGGGGCACAGATACGCAGTATTTT. Translated: CASSSKTSGGTDTQYF.

The J gene is TRBJ2-2, the V gene TRBV9, with 7 positions matching TRBD1. Germline V gene lookup returns CDR1 SGDLS and CDR2 YYNGEE. V trimming: 4 bases; J trimming: 6 bases; junction bases outside the gene matches: 6. This CDR3 contains 14 residues. CDR3 coding DNA: TGTGCCAGCAGCCCCCGAACAGGGGCCGGGGAGCTGTTTTTT. This translates into CASSPRTGAGELFF.

The J gene is TRBJ1-2, the V gene TRBV27, with unresolved D. CDR1 and CDR2 from the germline V gene are MNHEY and SMNVEV (reference sequence). The CDR3 has 11 residues. Trimming shortened V by 3 bases and J by 8 bases, and 7 bases separated the two germline ends. CDR3 region: CASSFIVGYTF. In DNA, the CDR3 is TGTGCCAGCAGTTTTATTGTGGGCTACACCTTC.

This clone occurred once. The V gene is TRBV30, the J gene TRBJ1-3, with 11 positions matching TRBD1. With 1 base clipped from V and 7 bases from J, the junction kept 6 bases outside the gene matches. The CDR3 spans 15 residues. In germline, CDR1 is GTSNPN, CDR2 SVGIG (reference sequence). CDR3 region: CAWSGAGTGGNTIYF. DNA of the CDR3: TGTGCCTGGAGTGGCGCCGGGACAGGGGGGAACACCATATATTTT.

The chain is built from TRBV6-1 and TRBJ2-3, with TRBD1 matching over 8 bases. The CDR3 loop spans 12 amino acids. V trimming: 10 bases; J trimming: 5 bases; junction bases outside the gene matches: 5. Germline V gene sequence: CDR1 MNHNS, CDR2 SASEGT. CDR3 sequence reads: CAIDRGGDTQYF. The CDR3 DNA reads TGTGCCATAGACAGGGGAGGAGATACGCAGTATTTT.

The chain couples TRBV6-6 to TRBJ1-2, with a tentative D call TRBD1 (5 bases). The CDR3 covers 15 residues. Germline V gene data show CDR1 as MNHNY and CDR2 as SVGAGI (reference sequence). Trimming removed 2 bases at V and 2 bases at J, with 12 bases between. CDR3 in DNA: TGTGCCAGCAGTTACGGGGCCGCTGACAACTATGGCTACACCTTC. The encoded protein is CASSYGAADNYGYTF.

The CDR3 loop reads CASSHGTGRNTEAFF. In DNA form, the CDR3 reads TGTGCCAGCAGCCATGGGACAGGGCGGAACACTGAAGCTTTCTTT. The rearrangement joins TRBV16 to TRBJ1-1, with 9 bases aligning to TRBD1. The CDR3 spans 15 residues. Germline CDR1 and CDR2: KGHSY and FQNENV. Germline trimming cut 3 bases from V and 1 base from J; bases unmatched to any gene: 3.

The rearrangement links TRBV10-3 to TRBJ1-4; D is uncertain. V lost 9 bases, J lost 5 bases, and 10 bases lay in between. The germline V gene encodes CDR1 ENHRY and CDR2 SYGVKD. The CDR3 covers 12 residues. CDR3 DNA: TGTGCCATTTCGCACATCAATGAAAAACTGTTTTTT. It is translated as CAISHINEKLFF.

The chain is built from TRBV28 and TRBJ1-2; 7 bases agree with TRBD1. The trim removed 5 bases at V and 0 bases at J, leaving 6 bases unmatched. Germline assignment: CDR1 MDHEN and CDR2 SYDVKM. The CDR3 extends over 15 amino acids. The CDR3 DNA reads as TGTGCCAGCAGTAGCCGGGACAGAGCTAACTATGGCTACACCTTC. It yields the protein CASSSRDRANYGYTF.

The V call is TRBV18, the J call TRBJ1-2; D ambiguous. Per germline, CDR1 KGHSH and CDR2 LQKENI. CDR3 length: 14 residues. The V and J ends lost 3 bases and 6 bases respectively, with 14 bases between them. In nucleotides, the CDR3 is TGTGCCAGCTCACCGCCTCAGGATCAGAATGGCTACACCTTC. This codes for CASSPPQDQNGYTF.

The rearrangement links TRBV4-2 to TRBJ2-3; 10 nucleotides agree with TRBD1. The CDR3 contains 16 residues. CDR1 is LGHNA, CDR2 YNFKEQ, per germline. The junction had 5 bases not matched to a gene; V was cut back by 3 bases and J by 2 bases. CDR3: CASSHPGQGNTDTQYF. The DNA of the CDR3 is TGTGCCAGCAGCCACCCGGGACAGGGGAACACAGATACGCAGTATTTT.

The chain has TRBV11-3 and TRBJ2-1, with D possibly being TRBD2 (6 bases). The CDR3 length is 16 residues. The V gene's germline CDR1 is SGHNT and CDR2 YENEEA. The V end lost 5 bases, the J end lost 6 bases, and 20 bases lay between the germline ends. The CDR3 is CASSPTWRDGSNEQFF. CDR3 DNA: TGTGCCAGCAGCCCCACTTGGCGGGATGGCTCCAATGAGCAGTTCTTC.

This rearrangement joins TRBV9 to TRBJ2-5; 7 positions match TRBD1. The ends lost 0 bases at V and 4 bases at J; junction bases unmatched: 6. Germline loops: CDR1 SGDLS, CDR2 YYNGEE. This CDR3 is built from 15 residues. The CDR3 region is CASSVGAGGRETQYF. The CDR3 DNA reads as TGTGCCAGCAGCGTAGGGGCAGGGGGTAGAGAGACCCAGTACTTC.

The chain recombines TRBV5-1 with TRBJ1-3; tentatively, D is TRBD1 (5 bases). V lost 1 base and J 2 bases, leaving 16 bases between the germline ends. Looked up from germline, CDR1 is SGHRS and CDR2 is YFSETQ. CDR3 size: 17 residues. The CDR3 reads CASSLIQGGVAGNTIYF. In DNA, the CDR3 is TGCGCCAGCAGCTTGATTCAGGGTGGGGTTGCTGGAAACACCATATATTTT. Full variable domain (remainder filled in from reference TRBV5-1 and TRBJ1-3): KAGVTQTPRYLIKTRGQQVTLSCSPISGHRSVSWYQQTPGQGLQFLFEYFSETQRNKGNFPGRFSGRQFSNSRSEMNVSTLELGDSALYLCASSLIQGGVAGNTIYFGEGSWLTVV.

For the CDR3, the DNA is TGCGCCAGCAGCTTGGGTCCGAACATGAACGAGCAGTACTTC. It yields the protein CASSLGPNMNEQYF. The chain recombines TRBV5-1 with TRBJ2-7, with D unresolved. V lost 0 bases to trimming and J lost 5 bases, with 12 bases between them. The length of the CDR3 is 14 residues. The germline V gene has CDR1 SGHRS and CDR2 YFSETQ. The entire variable domain, with the rest obtained from reference TRBV5-1 and TRBJ2-7, is as follows: KAGVTQTPRYLIKTRGQQVTLSCSPISGHRSVSWYQQTPGQGLQFLFEYFSETQRNKGNFPGRFSGRQFSNSRSEMNVSTLELGDSALYLCASSLGPNMNEQYFGPGTRLTVT.

The V and J genes are TRBV5-5 and TRBJ1-1, with a weak D call TRBD1 (6 bases). Germline CDR1 and CDR2: SGHKS and YYEKEE (reference sequence). This CDR3 is 14 amino acids long. V shed 4 bases and J shed 4 bases, with 14 bases lying between them. CDR3 DNA: TGTGCCAGCAGCGTTTACAGGGATGGCACTGAAGCTTTCTTT. As protein: CASSVYRDGTEAFF.

This chain connects TRBV18 to TRBJ1-1; the D gene is possibly TRBD1 (6 bases). The CDR3 runs to 12 residues. Between the trimmed V and J ends, which lost 5 bases and 6 bases, there was a span of 10 bases. Per the germline V gene, CDR1 is KGHSH and CDR2 is LQKENI. CDR3 in amino acids: CASSEQGAEAFF. The CDR3 nucleotides are TGTGCCAGCTCAGAACAGGGCGCTGAAGCTTTCTTT.